This T cell receptor (beta chain) emerged from a study of T cell responses to AZD1222 COVID-19 vaccine. Regarding the study as a whole: Two doses of AZD1222 preceded a rise in Spike-specific TCR breadth and depth. The reported proportion of spike-specific TCRs targeting unmutated variant regions was nearly half.

V was trimmed by 3 bases and J by 1 base, leaving 9 bases between them. Germline values: CDR1 MDHEN, CDR2 SYDVKM. This CDR3 contains 14 residues. Assay used: immunoSEQ multiplex PCR; TCRdb lists only in-frame clones, some missing. The table has roughly 140,000 clones, approximately 94% seen once. A remark on this clone: The antigen is not known.

The V and J genes are TRBV28 and TRBJ1-1, with D possibly TRBD1 on 5 matching bases. Sequencing used peripheral blood, obtained on day 0 of AZD1222 vaccination. The clonotype was recovered from an adult in good health. This chain's CDR3 is CASSLYQGNTEAFF. CDR3 nucleotides: TGTGCCAGCAGTTTGTATCAGGGGAACACTGAAGCTTTCTTT.